Listed below are T cell receptor beta chains from one sample, sequenced in a study of response to subunit inactivated influenza vaccine. From the RT-PCR reads, TCRdb called clonotypes with MiXCR, one entry per CDR3 protein. The repertoire holds over 650,000 distinct CDR3 sequences, with approximately 18% as singletons. The sample consisted of PBMCs from blood, taken around 5 days after vaccination. The receptor set was obtained from a man aged 45 to 65 who received an inactivated influenza vaccine. The CDR3 runs from the conserved cysteine through the conserved F or W. Each record gives: V gene, clone size, D gene, J gene, CDR3 DNA, CDR3 protein. A D gene is named only where the DNA matches it firmly. Part of the rows lack a size; the others show once, few, many or a class for expanded clones.

V gene: TRBV5-1; clone size: many; D gene: .; J gene: TRBJ2-1; CDR3 DNA: TGCGCCAGCAGCCCAGGGACATTCTACAATGAGCAGTTCTTC; CDR3 protein: CASSPGTFYNEQFF
V gene: TRBV6-2/TRBV6-3; clone size: .; D gene: .; J gene: TRBJ2-2; CDR3 DNA: TGTGCCAGCAGGAGGGTTCGGAGGGCATTTTATACCACCCATTACACCGGGGAGCTGTTTTTT; CDR3 protein: CASRRVRRAFYTTHYTGELFF
V gene: TRBV29-1; clone size: many; D gene: .; J gene: TRBJ1-5; CDR3 DNA: TGCAGCGTCCTACTCGGGGCGGCCGGCGAACTTGACGAGCCCCAGCATTTT; CDR3 protein: CSVLLGAAGELDEPQHF
V gene: TRBV27; clone size: many; D gene: .; J gene: TRBJ2-2; CDR3 DNA: TGTGCCAGCAGTTTGACCGAGAACACCGGGGAGCTGTTTTTT; CDR3 protein: CASSLTENTGELFF
V gene: TRBV7-9; clone size: few; D gene: .; J gene: TRBJ2-6; CDR3 DNA: TGTGCCACCCCACCTTACGTCCCACGCTCTGGGGCCAACGTCCTGACTTTC; CDR3 protein: CATPPYVPRSGANVLTF
V gene: TRBV5-1; clone size: few; D gene: .; J gene: TRBJ2-7; CDR3 DNA: TGCGCCAGCAGCTTGAGGTATGAGGGACCCTACGAGCAGTACTTC; CDR3 protein: CASSLRYEGPYEQYF
V gene: TRBV20-1; clone size: .; D gene: TRBD2; J gene: TRBJ2-3; CDR3 DNA: TGCAGTGCGAGCCCTAGCGGGAGGGCCGCTACAGATACGCAGTATTTT; CDR3 protein: CSASPSGRAATDTQYF
V gene: TRBV5-1; clone size: .; D gene: .; J gene: TRBJ2-1; CDR3 DNA: TGCGCCAGCAGCTTTGGAAAAAATGAGCAGTTCTTC; CDR3 protein: CASSFGKNEQFF
V gene: TRBV25-1; clone size: .; D gene: TRBD2; J gene: TRBJ2-1; CDR3 DNA: TGTGCCAGCACAAATAGCGGGAGATCCGGCAATGAGCAGTTCTTC; CDR3 protein: CASTNSGRSGNEQFF
V gene: TRBV24-1; clone size: few; D gene: TRBD2; J gene: TRBJ2-3; CDR3 DNA: TGTGCCACCAGTCTAGCGGGATTCACAGATACGCAGTATTTT; CDR3 protein: CATSLAGFTDTQYF
V gene: TRBV12-3/TRBV12-4; clone size: .; D gene: .; J gene: TRBJ2-5; CDR3 DNA: TGTGCCAGCAGTTTCAGAAGTACAGGGTTGGTTGCCCAGTACTTC; CDR3 protein: CASSFRSTGLVAQYF
V gene: TRBV7-6; clone size: .; D gene: TRBD2; J gene: TRBJ2-3; CDR3 DNA: TGTGCCAGCAGCTTCAACCCTAGCGGGGGTTCGAGCGAAGATACGCAGTATTTT; CDR3 protein: CASSFNPSGGSSEDTQYF
V gene: TRBV5-1; clone size: once; D gene: .; J gene: TRBJ2-7; CDR3 DNA: TGCGCCAGCAGCCTGGGGCAACAGGTCTTCACCTACGAGCAGTACTTC; CDR3 protein: CASSLGQQVFTYEQYF
V gene: TRBV12-3/TRBV12-4; clone size: few; D gene: TRBD2; J gene: TRBJ2-5; CDR3 DNA: TGTGCCAGCAGTTCCCCCGGGACTAGGCGGGAGACCCAGTACTTC; CDR3 protein: CASSSPGTRRETQYF
V gene: TRBV7-9; clone size: few; D gene: .; J gene: TRBJ2-1; CDR3 DNA: TGTGCCAGCAGGGGTGGGGCAGGGGAAAACAATGAGCAGTTCTTC; CDR3 protein: CASRGGAGENNEQFF
V gene: TRBV20-1; clone size: many; D gene: .; J gene: TRBJ2-1; CDR3 DNA: TGCAGTGCTACCCAGGGGTGGAATGAGCAGTTCTTC; CDR3 protein: CSATQGWNEQFF
V gene: TRBV3-1; clone size: .; D gene: TRBD1; J gene: TRBJ2-7; CDR3 DNA: TGTGCCAGCAGCGAAGTTCCGGACAGGTTCGACGAGCAGTACTTC; CDR3 protein: CASSEVPDRFDEQYF
V gene: TRBV7-6; clone size: .; D gene: .; J gene: TRBJ2-1; CDR3 DNA: TGTGCCAGCAGCTTAAGACCGATTTCCTACAATGAGCAGTTCTTC; CDR3 protein: CASSLRPISYNEQFF
V gene: TRBV4-1; clone size: .; D gene: .; J gene: TRBJ2-1; CDR3 DNA: TGCGCCAGCAGCCGGATGGGGGCGGGTAATGAGCAGTTCTTC; CDR3 protein: CASSRMGAGNEQFF
V gene: TRBV3-1; clone size: .; D gene: .; J gene: TRBJ2-2; CDR3 DNA: TGTGCCAGCAGCCCTACCTTCTCTGGCACCGGGGAGCTGTTTTTT; CDR3 protein: CASSPTFSGTGELFF
V gene: TRBV6-4; clone size: few; D gene: .; J gene: TRBJ1-2; CDR3 DNA: TGTGCCAGCAGCCGGGAGGCAACTAACTATGGCTACACCTTC; CDR3 protein: CASSREATNYGYTF
V gene: TRBV5-1; clone size: few; D gene: .; J gene: TRBJ2-2; CDR3 DNA: TGCGCCAGCCATGGAAGGCCCGGGGAGCTGTTTTTT; CDR3 protein: CASHGRPGELFF
V gene: TRBV5-1; clone size: few; D gene: .; J gene: TRBJ1-1; CDR3 DNA: TGCGCCAGCAACTCCGGATCGGGGAGGACTGAAGCTTTCTTT; CDR3 protein: CASNSGSGRTEAFF
V gene: TRBV6-1; clone size: .; D gene: TRBD1; J gene: TRBJ1-2; CDR3 DNA: TGTGCCAGCAGTCATCCAGGGGGTGGCTATGGCTACACCTTC; CDR3 protein: CASSHPGGGYGYTF
V gene: TRBV7-6; clone size: few; D gene: .; J gene: TRBJ2-7; CDR3 DNA: TGTGCCAGCAGCCCAATAGACTACGAGCAGTACTTC; CDR3 protein: CASSPIDYEQYF
V gene: TRBV5-1; clone size: .; D gene: .; J gene: TRBJ2-3; CDR3 DNA: TGCGCCAGCAGCTTGGAACGTCAGGGTGGGCAGTATTTT; CDR3 protein: CASSLERQGGQYF
V gene: TRBV20-1; clone size: few; D gene: .; J gene: TRBJ2-1; CDR3 DNA: TGCAGTGCTAGTGGGGCAGTCACCTACAATGAGCAGTTCTTC; CDR3 protein: CSASGAVTYNEQFF
V gene: TRBV11-2; clone size: .; D gene: .; J gene: TRBJ2-7; CDR3 DNA: TGTGCCAGCAGCCCGGTGGTGGGTCCTTACGAGCAGTACTTC; CDR3 protein: CASSPVVGPYEQYF
V gene: TRBV4-2; clone size: .; D gene: .; J gene: TRBJ2-6; CDR3 DNA: TGTGCCAGCAGCCAAGAGTGGGGTCCGGGGGCCAACGTCCTGACTTTC; CDR3 protein: CASSQEWGPGANVLTF
V gene: TRBV6-2/TRBV6-3; clone size: few; D gene: .; J gene: TRBJ2-7; CDR3 DNA: TGTGCCAGCAGTTACTCGATCCTTAAAGGGAATAGGTACGAGCAGTACTTC; CDR3 protein: CASSYSILKGNRYEQYF
V gene: TRBV11-2; clone size: .; D gene: .; J gene: TRBJ1-6; CDR3 DNA: TGTGCCAGCAGCTTAGGAGGGGAGGGCCTCCACTTT; CDR3 protein: CASSLGGEGLHF
V gene: TRBV5-1; clone size: .; D gene: .; J gene: TRBJ2-7; CDR3 DNA: TGCGCCAGCAGCTTGGCTAGCCTCCGGGAGCAGTACTTC; CDR3 protein: CASSLASLREQYF
V gene: TRBV20-1; clone size: few; D gene: TRBD1; J gene: TRBJ1-1; CDR3 DNA: TGCAGTGCTAGTTCAGGGGGCAACACTGAAGCTTTCTTT; CDR3 protein: CSASSGGNTEAFF
V gene: TRBV20-1; clone size: many; D gene: TRBD2; J gene: TRBJ2-3; CDR3 DNA: TGCAGTGCTAGCTCTCTAGCGGGATCCACAGATACGCAGTATTTT; CDR3 protein: CSASSLAGSTDTQYF
V gene: TRBV5-1; clone size: many; D gene: TRBD1; J gene: TRBJ1-2; CDR3 DNA: TGCGCCAGCAGCCCAGGACAGGGGGTGTCTCTGGGTGGCTACACCTTC; CDR3 protein: CASSPGQGVSLGGYTF
V gene: TRBV5-1; clone size: many; D gene: .; J gene: TRBJ2-7; CDR3 DNA: TGCGCCAGCAGCTTGGAGGGGGAGTACGAGCAGTACTTC; CDR3 protein: CASSLEGEYEQYF
V gene: TRBV20-1; clone size: few; D gene: .; J gene: TRBJ2-1; CDR3 DNA: TGCAGTGCTAGAGGCAGGTCCTACAATGAGCAGTTCTTC; CDR3 protein: CSARGRSYNEQFF
V gene: TRBV20-1; clone size: .; D gene: TRBD2; J gene: TRBJ2-3; CDR3 DNA: TGCAGTGCTAAAGCGGGAGGTGGGACAGATACGCAGTATTTT; CDR3 protein: CSAKAGGGTDTQYF
V gene: TRBV5-1; clone size: .; D gene: .; J gene: TRBJ2-1; CDR3 DNA: TGCGCCAGCAGCTTATCGGTTTCGACAAATGAGCAGTTCTTC; CDR3 protein: CASSLSVSTNEQFF
V gene: TRBV7-8; clone size: few; D gene: .; J gene: TRBJ2-7; CDR3 DNA: .; CDR3 protein: CASSPRDSTLGEQYF
V gene: TRBV6-2/TRBV6-3; clone size: .; D gene: TRBD2; J gene: TRBJ2-3; CDR3 DNA: TGTGCCAGCAGTTACCTAGCGGGGACTAGCACAGATACGCAGTATTTT; CDR3 protein: CASSYLAGTSTDTQYF
V gene: TRBV12-3/TRBV12-4; clone size: many; D gene: .; J gene: TRBJ1-2; CDR3 DNA: TGTGCCAGCAGTTTAAACGGAGCTAACTATGGCTACACCTTC; CDR3 protein: CASSLNGANYGYTF
V gene: TRBV5-6; clone size: few; D gene: TRBD1; J gene: TRBJ2-7; CDR3 DNA: TGTGCCAGCAGCCCTATTCTCGGACAGGGCTTCTACGAGCAGTACTTC; CDR3 protein: CASSPILGQGFYEQYF